Each of the 32 T cell receptor beta chains below was sequenced from the same sample in a study of T-cell reconstitution after alpha-beta-depleted transplantation in children. For TCRbeta, the library was prepared with unique molecular identifiers. TCRdb re-called the PCR reads with MiXCR, one entry per CDR3 protein. The table records hundreds of thousands of distinct CDR3 sequences, about 15% of them present only once. The sequencing used PBMCs from the stem cell graft donor, collected from the stem cell graft. These TCRs come from a human donor who donated a stem cell graft to a child with acute myeloid leukemia.

At least ten counts were recorded for this clonotype. The V gene is TRBV12-3 or TRBV12-4, the J gene TRBJ1-2; D ambiguous. The CDR3 totals 13 residues. V was clipped by 6 bases and J by 2 bases, with 10 bases between them. The CDR3 nucleotides read TGTGCCAGCAGCAACACAAGGAACTATGGCTACACCTTC. Its protein product is CASSNTRNYGYTF.

This clonotype has ten or more counts. The chain links TRBV11-2 to TRBJ1-2; no definite D call. The ends were cut back, 4 bases at V and 6 bases at J, with 12 bases in the middle. CDR3 length: 13 residues. Germline values: CDR1 SGHAT, CDR2 FQNNGV. The CDR3 loop is CASSSWQPDGYTF. CDR3 sequence (DNA): TGTGCCAGCAGCTCCTGGCAGCCCGATGGCTACACCTTC. Using reference TRBV11-2 and TRBJ1-2 for the parts outside the CDR3, the full variable domain is EAGVAQSPRYKIIEKRQSVAFWCNPISGHATLYWYQQILGQGPKLLIQFQNNGVVDDSQLPKDRFSAERLKGVDSTLKIQPAKLEDSAVYLCASSSWQPDGYTFGSGTRLTVV.

This clonotype was seen ten or more times. This chain joins TRBV10-3 and TRBJ2-5, with D perhaps matching TRBD2 (7 bases). CDR3 length equals 16 residues. Per germline, CDR1 ENHRY and CDR2 SYGVKD. V was shortened by 10 bases and J by 5 bases, with 26 bases between the two germline ends. CDR3 DNA: TGTGCCACCGTCAACTTCGACGGGGGGCCCACGGAGACCCAGTACTTC. It encodes CATVNFDGGPTETQYF.

This clonotype was found many times. DNA of the CDR3: TGTGCCAGCAGTTCGGACAGGGAGACTGGGGCCAACGTCCTGACTTTC. Translated, it gives CASSSDRETGANVLTF. The chain recombines TRBV12-3 or TRBV12-4 with TRBJ2-6; 8 bases line up with TRBD1. Germline trimming cut 4 bases from V and 2 bases from J; bases unmatched to any gene: 4. The CDR3 consists of 16 residues.

V and J are TRBV7-9 and TRBJ2-1; 11 bases map to TRBD2. The germline V gene has CDR1 SEHNR and CDR2 FQNEAQ (reference sequence). The CDR3 extends over 17 amino acids. V dropped 5 bases and J dropped 6; count of bases not matched to a gene: 12. Here the CDR3 reads CASSPQWGLAGGNEQFF. The DNA for the CDR3 is TGTGCCAGCAGCCCGCAGTGGGGGCTAGCGGGGGGCAATGAGCAGTTCTTC.

This clonotype turned up a few times. V and J are TRBV28 and TRBJ2-7, with D maybe TRBD1 (6 bases). Trimming stripped 4 bases from V and 7 bases from J, with 17 bases between. CDR3 size: 14 residues. CDR1 and CDR2 (germline): MDHEN, SYDVKM. CDR3 sequence: CASSSPGAHHEQYV. CDR3 sequence (DNA): TGTGCCAGCAGTTCCCCAGGGGCCCACCATGAGCAGTACGTC.

The chain links TRBV7-8 to TRBJ2-5; TRBD1 is a possible D gene (6 bases). In germline, CDR1 is SGHVS, CDR2 FQNEAQ. The CDR3 is made up of 15 amino acids. The V end was cut by 4 bases, the J end by 2 bases, with 14 bases between. CDR3 in DNA: TGTGCCAGCAGCTCGCGCCAACAGGGACAAGAGACCCAGTACTTC. Translated, it gives CASSSRQQGQETQYF.

This clonotype showed up just a few times. Here the CDR3 reads CASRGVHGYTF. The CDR3 DNA reads as TGCGCCAGCAGGGGCGTCCATGGCTACACCTTC. J is TRBJ1-2 and V is TRBV5-1; D is ambiguous. Trimming pared 5 bases from V and 6 bases from J, leaving 8 bases between. Per germline, CDR1 SGHRS and CDR2 YFSETQ. The CDR3 covers 11 residues.

This clonotype was found a few times. The chain uses TRBV6-1 and TRBJ1-1; 7 bases line up with TRBD1. The CDR3 is made up of 16 amino acids. V was clipped by 2 bases and J by 1 base; unmatched bases: 7. The germline CDR1 and CDR2 sequences are MNHNS and SASEGT. CDR3 sequence reads: CASSELQGRGNTEAFF. For the CDR3, the DNA is TGTGCCAGCAGTGAATTACAGGGGCGCGGGAACACTGAAGCTTTCTTT.

This clonotype was seen more than once but under ten times. The chain joins TRBV9 to TRBJ1-1, with TRBD1 matching 8 bases. The germline V gene has CDR1 SGDLS and CDR2 YYNGEE. V gave up 3 bases and J gave up 12 bases; unmatched junction bases: 10. The CDR3 sequence is 13 residues long. The DNA for the CDR3 is TGTGCCAGCAGCGAGGGGACAGGCCAACACACTTTCTTT. Its translation is CASSEGTGQHTFF.

Many counts were recorded for this clonotype. The chain has TRBV4-3 and TRBJ2-7; TRBD1 agrees at 7 bases. Germline CDR1 LGHNA, CDR2 YSLEER. This CDR3 region has 17 residues. V shed 0 bases and J 1 base; nucleotides not matched to a gene: 9. The CDR3 sequence is CASSQDVTGTLSYEQYF. As DNA, the CDR3 is TGCGCCAGCAGCCAAGATGTGACAGGGACCCTTTCCTACGAGCAGTACTTC.

In regard to this clonotype: This sequence may be a read error, since a much larger clone differs from it by one base. The chain recombines TRBV15 with TRBJ2-7, with D perhaps matching TRBD1 (6 bases). CDR3 size: 14 residues. The V gene's germline CDR1 is LNHNV and CDR2 YYDKDF (reference sequence). The CDR3 here is CATSRNRASDEQYV. The CDR3 DNA reads TGTGCCACCAGCAGAAACAGGGCCTCCGACGAGCAGTACGTC.

Many counts were recorded for this clonotype. The chain employs TRBV7-2 and TRBJ2-1, with D hard to call. V lost 3 bases and J 5 bases, leaving 11 bases between the germline ends. The germline gives CDR1 SGHTA, CDR2 FQGNSA. The CDR3 extends over 14 amino acids. The CDR3 spells CASSFRAVNNEQFF. The CDR3 nucleotides read TGTGCCAGCAGCTTCCGGGCAGTCAACAATGAGCAGTTCTTC.

The rearrangement joins TRBV20-1 to TRBJ1-1; D ambiguous. Germline lookup yields CDR1 DFQATT and CDR2 SNEGSKA (reference sequence). Deletions cut 0 bases from V and 1 base from J, with 18 bases between. The CDR3 spans 17 residues. CDR3 region: CSARDPGNPYPNTEAFF. The CDR3 DNA sequence: TGCAGTGCTAGAGATCCGGGGAACCCTTACCCGAACACTGAAGCTTTCTTT.

At least ten counts were recorded for this clonotype. CDR3 DNA sequence: TGTGCCATCAGCATCAGGGGTTCTGACACTGAAGCTTTCTTT. Translating it yields CAISIRGSDTEAFF. The gene calls are TRBV10-3 and TRBJ1-1; tentatively, D is TRBD1 (6 bases). This CDR3 comprises 14 residues. V lost 6 bases, J lost 3 bases, and 14 bases lay in between. The germline gives CDR1 ENHRY, CDR2 SYGVKD.

This clonotype was seen a handful of times. V and J are TRBV7-9 and TRBJ2-5; D unclear. This CDR3 contains 12 residues. V was cut by 5 bases and J by 5 bases, with 9 bases left in between. Germline CDR1 and CDR2: SEHNR and FQNEAQ (reference sequence). The CDR3 loop is CASSAYSETQYF. In DNA, the CDR3 is TGTGCCAGCAGCGCTTATTCGGAGACCCAGTACTTC.

This clonotype appeared a few times. The genes are TRBV15 and TRBJ1-6; no clear D gene. Germline loops: CDR1 LNHNV, CDR2 YYDKDF (reference sequence). Trimming left V 0 bases short and J 9 bases short, with 9 bases between. This CDR3 spans 14 amino acids. CDR3 protein: CATSRDRELSPLHF. DNA for the CDR3: TGTGCCACCAGCAGAGATAGAGAGCTTTCACCCCTCCACTTT.

For this clonotype: Possible read error: a much larger clone is one base away. The rearrangement links TRBV29-1 to TRBJ2-2, with a tentative D call TRBD1 (6 bases). This CDR3 spans 12 amino acids. The germline CDR1 and CDR2 sequences are SQVTM and ANQGSEA. The CDR3 bases are TGCAGCGTACAGGGAAACACCGGGGCGCTGTTTTTT. Translation gives CSVQGNTGALFF.

This clonotype was seen a handful of times. The CDR3 is CASSHPENQPQHF. The CDR3 DNA reads as TGTGCCAGCAGCCACCCAGAGAATCAGCCCCAGCATTTT. The rearrangement links TRBV4-2 to TRBJ1-5; no reliable D call. Per the germline V gene, CDR1 is LGHNA and CDR2 is YNFKEQ. The CDR3 runs 13 residues. The ends were cut back, 3 bases at V and 4 bases at J, with 7 bases in the middle.

The chain uses TRBV22-1 and TRBJ2-1; TRBD2 is the table's D call, not checked against the DNA. TRBV22-1 is annotated as a pseudogene. CDR3 length: 19 amino acids. Here the CDR3 reads CACSFGRGLTSGDRNEQFF. The CDR3 region has the DNA TGTGCCTGCAGTTTCGGCAGGGGACTCACTAGCGGGGATAGGAATGAGCAGTTCTTC.

This clonotype was counted between two and nine times. This chain connects TRBV6-1 to TRBJ1-2, with no clear D. V dropped 0 bases and J dropped 2 bases, with 10 bases sitting between them. Per the germline V gene, CDR1 is MNHNS and CDR2 is SASEGT. CDR3 size: 15 residues. CDR3 nucleotide sequence: TGTGCCAGCAGTGAAGCGTCAGCCAAAAACTATGGCTACACCTTC. Protein: CASSEASAKNYGYTF.

This clonotype was seen only a few times. The chain couples TRBV7-9 to TRBJ2-6; D is unclear. V was trimmed by 4 bases and J by 0 bases, leaving 4 bases between them. Germline CDR1 SEHNR, CDR2 FQNEAQ (reference sequence). This CDR3 region has 14 residues. The CDR3 DNA follows: TGTGCCAGCAGCTGGGACTCTGGGGCCAACGTCCTGACTTTC. Its translation is CASSWDSGANVLTF.

The chain couples TRBV7-2 to TRBJ2-2; D is perhaps TRBD1 or TRBD2 (5 bases each). V was pared by 5 bases and J by 7 bases, with 23 bases between. Germline V gene lookup returns CDR1 SGHTA and CDR2 FQGNSA. The CDR3 is made up of 17 amino acids. CDR3 DNA sequence: TGTGCCAGCAGCCATGGGACCGATGAGTGGCAGGACGGGGAGCTGTTTTTT. Protein: CASSHGTDEWQDGELFF.

The table lists this clonotype with many counts. The rearrangement joins TRBV20-1 to TRBJ1-1; no definite D call. Trimming took off 8 bases at V and 1 base at J, with 14 bases between the two ends. The CDR3 covers 13 residues. Germline V gene data show CDR1 as DFQATT and CDR2 as SNEGSKA (reference sequence). CDR3 residues: CSTRPTGNTEAFF. CDR3 DNA sequence: TGCAGTACACGTCCGACGGGGAACACTGAAGCTTTCTTT.

This clonotype was observed at least ten times. The rearrangement uses TRBV20-1 and TRBJ1-2; 12 bases agree with TRBD1. The CDR3 is 12 amino acids. Germline V gene sequence: CDR1 DFQATT, CDR2 SNEGSKA (reference sequence). V lost 5 bases and J lost 8; bases outside the gene matches: 3. CDR3 sequence (DNA): TGCAGTGCTGGGACAGGGGGCGTAGGCTACACCTTC. Amino acids: CSAGTGGVGYTF.

This clonotype has more than one count but fewer than ten. The J gene is TRBJ2-5, the V gene TRBV15; D tentatively reads TRBD1 or TRBD2 (6 bases each). Germline CDR1 reads LNHNV; CDR2 reads YYDKDF (reference sequence). The CDR3 has 14 residues. V was cut by 1 base and J by 4 bases, with 10 bases left in between. The DNA of the CDR3 is TGTGCCACCAGCAGAGGGGGGGCCCGAGAGACCCAGTACTTC. Translating gives CATSRGGARETQYF.

The rearrangement uses TRBV12-3 or TRBV12-4 and TRBJ2-3; D assignment may be TRBD1 or TRBD2 (6 bases each). Trimming removed 1 base from V and 7 bases from J, with 15 bases in between. The CDR3 length is 15 residues. CDR3 DNA: TGTGCCAGCAGTTTAGGCCTGGGGGGCCCGTATACGCAGTATTTT. Translation: CASSLGLGGPYTQYF.

Ten or more counts support this clonotype. This chain uses TRBV15 with TRBJ2-7; D gene unclear. The CDR3 is made up of 14 amino acids. CDR1 and CDR2 from the germline V gene are LNHNV and YYDKDF (reference sequence). Deletions cut 0 bases from V and 3 bases from J, with 9 bases between. The CDR3 region has the DNA TGTGCCACCAGCAGAGATATGGGAAACTACGAGCAGTACGTC. It translates to CATSRDMGNYEQYV.

Note on this clonotype: A much larger clonotype is one base distant, so this may be a read error. This chain links TRBV20-1 with TRBJ2-1; a possible D gene is TRBD1 (5 bases). The germline gives CDR1 DFQATT, CDR2 SNEGSKA (reference sequence). This CDR3 spans 16 amino acids. CDR3 bases: TGCTGTGCTAGACCTCATGGGGCGCTTTCCTACAATGAGCAGTTCTTC. It codes for CCARPHGALSYNEQFF.

The sample holds many counts of this clonotype. The CDR3 DNA reads as TGTGCCAGCAGCTTGTGGGGCTTCGGAGGGAACATTCAGTACTTC. It is translated as CASSLWGFGGNIQYF. The gene calls are TRBV5-6 and TRBJ2-4; the D gene is possibly TRBD2 (6 bases). Trimming stripped 1 base from V and 7 bases from J, with 15 bases between. Germline CDR1 reads SGHDT; CDR2 reads YYEEEE. There are 15 residues in the CDR3. Looking up the rest from reference TRBV5-6 and TRBJ2-4 gives the full variable domain: DAGVTQSPTHLIKTRGQQVTLRCSPKSGHDTVSWYQQALGQGPQFIFQYYEEEERQRGNFPDRFSGHQFPNYSSELNVNALLLGDSALYLCASSLWGFGGNIQYFGAGTRLSVL.

This clonotype was picked up many times. The chain carries TRBV5-6 and TRBJ1-5, with D perhaps TRBD1 (5 bases). The CDR3 runs to 15 residues. The germline V and J ends were trimmed by 5 bases and 5 bases, with 17 bases remaining between them. From germline, CDR1 is SGHDT and CDR2 YYEEEE. The CDR3 spells CASSSRQRVDQPQHF. In DNA, the CDR3 is TGTGCCAGCAGTTCCCGACAGCGGGTGGATCAGCCCCAGCATTTT.

The genes are TRBV6-1 and TRBJ1-5, with TRBD1 matching 7 bases. Germline lookup yields CDR1 MNHNS and CDR2 SASEGT. The J segment lost 2 bases and the V segment lost 6 bases, leaving 4 bases of the junction unmatched. CDR3 length: 14 amino acids. CDR3 DNA: TGTGCCAGCAGGGAAACAGGGGGCAATCAGCCCCAGCATTTT. Translated: CASRETGGNQPQHF.